These 12 T cell receptor beta chains were sequenced from one sample in a study of cytomegalovirus exposure and HLA in healthy donors. Profiling relied on immunoSEQ multiplex PCR, and the TCRdb table lists in-frame clones only, not all of them. The data show under 400,000 clones, with approximately 90% seen just once and roughly 0.83% held by the top ten. Material: PBMCs. The receptor source for this set is a woman between 18 and 29 years old in good health and CMV-seronegative.

CDR3 nucleotides: TGTGCCAGCAGCCCGTTAGGGACAGGTACCTACGAGCAGTACTTC. Translated: CASSPLGTGTYEQYF. The genes are TRBV9 and TRBJ2-7, with 8 bases lining up with TRBD1. The CDR3 spans 15 residues. The V and J ends lost 4 bases and 2 bases, in that order; junction bases with no gene match: 8. The germline V gene has CDR1 SGDLS and CDR2 YYNGEE. Combining the CDR3 with reference TRBV9 and TRBJ2-7 gives the whole variable domain DSGVTQTPKHLITATGQRVTLRCSPRSGDLSVYWYQQSLDQGLQFLIQYYNGEERAKGNILERFSAQQFPDLHSELNLSSLELGDSALYFCASSPLGTGTYEQYFGPGTRLTVT.

This clone was counted a few times. The chain combines TRBV9 with TRBJ2-7; 9 bases are shared with TRBD2. Per the germline V gene, CDR1 is SGDLS and CDR2 is YYNGEE. The J segment lost 2 bases and the V segment lost 4 bases, leaving 7 bases of the junction unmatched. This CDR3 has 15 amino acids. The CDR3 nucleotides are TGTGCCAGCAGCCCCCAGGGACTAGCAACCTACGAGCAGTACTTC. This translates into CASSPQGLATYEQYF.

This clone occurred once. The V gene is TRBV6-5, the J gene TRBJ2-1; perhaps TRBD1 as D (6 bases). The CDR3 totals 15 residues. V was clipped by 0 bases and J by 7 bases, with 13 bases between them. The germline CDR1 and CDR2 sequences are MNHEY and SVGAGI. The chain's CDR3 is CASSYSQGTLNEQFF. The CDR3 DNA follows: TGTGCCAGCAGTTACTCGCAGGGGACCCTAAATGAGCAGTTCTTC.

This chain uses TRBV27 with TRBJ1-1; no definite D call. Germline CDR1 and CDR2: MNHEY and SMNVEV (reference sequence). CDR3 size: 12 residues. V dropped 8 bases and J dropped 0 bases, with 7 bases sitting between them. CDR3 nucleotide sequence: TGTGCCAGCGGCAGGCTGAACACTGAAGCTTTCTTT. Its translation is CASGRLNTEAFF.

Worth noting for this clone: At the DNA level, this CDR3 is encoded by other sequences in the same sample as well. This chain links TRBV6-5 with TRBJ1-1, with D perhaps TRBD1 (5 bases). In germline, CDR1 is MNHEY, CDR2 SVGAGI. The CDR3 runs 15 residues. The ends were cut back, 0 bases at V and 2 bases at J, with 10 bases in the middle. The CDR3 DNA sequence: TGTGCCAGCAGTTACTCGGGGCAGGGAAACACTGAAGCTTTCTTT. This codes for CASSYSGQGNTEAFF.

The chain carries TRBV10-3 and TRBJ2-3, with 9 positions matching TRBD2. Germline V lookup: CDR1 ENHRY, CDR2 SYGVKD. This CDR3 is 14 amino acids long. V lost 6 bases to trimming and J lost 2 bases; unmatched junction nucleotides: 3. The CDR3 region has the DNA TGTGCCATCAGCCTAGCGGGGACCACAGATACGCAGTATTTT. Translated, it gives CAISLAGTTDTQYF.

This chain links TRBV5-4 with TRBJ2-3, with TRBD2 matching over 14 bases. CDR3 size: 15 residues. Trimming at V came to 4 bases and at J to 5 bases, leaving 3 bases not matched to a gene. The germline V gene has CDR1 SGHNT and CDR2 YYREEE (reference sequence). The CDR3 here is CASSRGLAGGDTQYF. CDR3 DNA: TGTGCCAGCAGCCGAGGACTAGCGGGGGGAGATACGCAGTATTTT.

The chain joins TRBV5-1 to TRBJ1-1; D not resolved. CDR1 SGHRS and CDR2 YFSETQ come from the germline V gene. Trimming stripped 1 base from V and 4 bases from J, with 11 bases between. The CDR3 loop spans 14 amino acids. The CDR3 coding sequence is TGCGCCAGCAGCTTGCTAAGCGTTAGCACTGAAGCTTTCTTT. Amino acid sequence: CASSLLSVSTEAFF.

This chain joins TRBV6-5 and TRBJ2-1, with no clear D. The CDR3 totals 11 residues. CDR1 is MNHEY, CDR2 SVGAGI, per germline. V was shortened by 4 bases and J by 7 bases, with 5 bases between the two germline ends. The CDR3: CASSSGNEQFF. CDR3 bases: TGTGCCAGCAGTTCAGGAAATGAGCAGTTCTTC.

Written as DNA, the CDR3 is TGTGCCAGCAGTGGTTCGCGGTCTGGGGCCAACGTCCTGACTTTC. Amino acid sequence: CASSGSRSGANVLTF. V is TRBV27 and J is TRBJ2-6; the D is unclear. CDR1 and CDR2 from the germline V gene are MNHEY and SMNVEV (reference sequence). The V and J ends lost 5 bases and 1 base respectively, with 9 bases between them. The CDR3 sequence is 15 residues long. Full variable domain (rest looked up from reference TRBV27 and TRBJ2-6): EAQVTQNPRYLITVTGKKLTVTCSQNMNHEYMSWYRQDPGLGLRQIYYSMNVEVTDKGDVPEGYKVSRKEKRNFPLILESPSPNQTSLYFCASSGSRSGANVLTFGAGSRLTVL.

The chain couples TRBV5-1 to TRBJ1-1; 9 bases match TRBD1. CDR1 SGHRS and CDR2 YFSETQ come from the germline V gene. J gave up 11 bases and V 0 bases, and 5 bases lay outside the gene matches. The CDR3 spans 13 residues. The chain's CDR3 is CASSLGDRGRAFF. CDR3 coding DNA: TGCGCCAGCAGCTTGGGTGACAGGGGGAGGGCTTTCTTT.

The chain couples TRBV7-9 to TRBJ1-2; no definite D call. The germline V and J ends were trimmed by 5 bases and 4 bases, with 14 bases remaining between them. CDR1 SEHNR and CDR2 FQNEAQ come from the germline V gene (reference sequence). The length of the CDR3 is 14 residues. The CDR3 spells CASSPGEGPYGYTF. CDR3 in DNA: TGTGCCAGCAGCCCCGGTGAGGGTCCCTATGGCTACACCTTC.